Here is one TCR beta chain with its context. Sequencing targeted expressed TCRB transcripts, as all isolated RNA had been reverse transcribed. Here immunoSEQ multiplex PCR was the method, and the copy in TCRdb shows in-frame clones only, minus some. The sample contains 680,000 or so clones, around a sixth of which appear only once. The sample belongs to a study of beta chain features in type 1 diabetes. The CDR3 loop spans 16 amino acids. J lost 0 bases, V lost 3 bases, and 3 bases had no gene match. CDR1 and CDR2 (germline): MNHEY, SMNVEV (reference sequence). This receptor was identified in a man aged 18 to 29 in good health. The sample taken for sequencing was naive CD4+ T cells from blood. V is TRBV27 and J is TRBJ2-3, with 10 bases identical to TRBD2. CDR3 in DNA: TGTGCCAGCAGTTTTCTAGCGGGAGCGAGCACAGATACGCAGTATTTT. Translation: CASSFLAGASTDTQYF.